This TCR beta chain emerged from a study of blood T cell repertoires in COVID-19. In the study overall: The origin of the acute and convalescent COVID-19 samples was the United States, Italy and Spain.

Cohorts were based on clinical histories the participants reported. TCRdb keeps only in-frame clones here, not all; method: immunoSEQ multiplex PCR. The sample yields around 250,000 clones, roughly 80% seen once. Trimming cost V 5 bases and J 1 base; bases outside gene matches: 18. Germline CDR1 reads MNHNY; CDR2 reads SVGAGI (reference sequence). The CDR3 sequence is 21 residues long. This clone has only a few counts. The material sequenced was PBMCs or T cells enriched from blood (not recorded which). The rearrangement links TRBV6-6 to TRBJ1-6, with TRBD1 matching 9 bases. The sequence derives from a young man with acute COVID-19. CDR3 in amino acids: CASSLTSSGTGRTSYNSPLHF. The CDR3 region has the DNA TGTGCCAGCAGTCTGACCTCTTCCGGGACAGGGAGGACTTCCTATAATTCACCCCTCCACTTT.